The T cell receptor beta chain under discussion was sequenced for a study of cytomegalovirus exposure and HLA in healthy donors. V dropped 7 bases and J dropped 2 bases, with 11 bases sitting between them. Germline V gene lookup returns CDR1 MNHEY and CDR2 SMNVEV (reference sequence). The CDR3 has 13 residues. The PCR had 60 Vbeta and 13 Jbeta primers. Profiling relied on immunoSEQ multiplex PCR, and the TCRdb table lists in-frame clones only, not all of them. The sample carries 150,000 to 200,000 clones, 81% recorded once. Of note for this clone: The target antigen is unknown.

Study findings and constraints: Rare sequences made up most TCRs, while some public TCRs were found in many donors. Across donors, presence/absence analyses took sequencing depth to be roughly uniform.

The TCR was taken from a man between 35 and 55 years old in good health and CMV-seropositive. Sequencing was performed on PBMCs. V gene TRBV27 combines with J gene TRBJ1-1; tentative D call: TRBD1 (5 bases). This CDR3 reads CASNKDINTEAFF. As DNA, the CDR3 is TGTGCCAGCAACAAGGACATCAACACTGAAGCTTTCTTT.